This TCR beta chain was sequenced during a study of T cells in Graves' hyperthyroidism and ophthalmopathy. This CDR3 is 16 amino acids long. Looked up from germline, CDR1 is GTSNPN and CDR2 is SVGIG (reference sequence). There were TCR beta CDR3 regions amplified from RNA transcripts. An initial round of RT-PCR targeting the TCR CDR3 relied on the HTBI primer set. TCRdb re-called the multiplex PCR reads with MiXCR, one entry per CDR3 protein. The sample contains about 610,000 distinct CDR3 sequences, approximately 15% of which appear only once. Notes on this clonotype: One end of the junction is discordant with germline, which a read error may explain.

The clonotype originates from a middle-aged woman with Graves' ophthalmopathy. Sequences were obtained from blood. The rearrangement joins TRBV30 to TRBJ2-2, with TRBD1 identical over 7 bases. The CDR3 nucleotides read TGTGCCTGGAGTGCGCCCGGGACAGAGAACACCGGGGAGCCGTTTTTT. Amino acid sequence: CAWSAPGTENTGEPFF.